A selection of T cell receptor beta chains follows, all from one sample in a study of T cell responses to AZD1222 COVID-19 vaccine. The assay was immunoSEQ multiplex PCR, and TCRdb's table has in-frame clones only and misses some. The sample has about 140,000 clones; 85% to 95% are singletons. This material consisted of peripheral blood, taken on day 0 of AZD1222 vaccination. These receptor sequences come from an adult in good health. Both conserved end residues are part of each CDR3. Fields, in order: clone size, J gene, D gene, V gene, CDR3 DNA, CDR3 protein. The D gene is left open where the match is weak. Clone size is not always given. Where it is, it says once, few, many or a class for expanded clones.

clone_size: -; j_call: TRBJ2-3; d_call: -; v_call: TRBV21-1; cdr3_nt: TGTGCCAGCAGCAACCGAACTAGCGGGAGGGCCAGGCGCACAGATACGCAGTATTTT; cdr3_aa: CASSNRTSGRARRTDTQYF
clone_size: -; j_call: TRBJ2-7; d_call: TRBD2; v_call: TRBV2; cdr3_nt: TGTGCCAGTCGCGCAGCGGGGGGCTACGAGCAGTACTTC; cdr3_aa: CASRAAGGYEQYF
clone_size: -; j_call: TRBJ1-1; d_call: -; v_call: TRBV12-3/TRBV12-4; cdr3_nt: TGTGCCAGCAGGTACAGCTTTGAAGCTTTCTTT; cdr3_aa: CASRYSFEAFF
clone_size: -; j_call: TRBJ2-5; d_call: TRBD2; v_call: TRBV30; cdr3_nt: TGTGCCTGGATGAGGGTTGGGACTACCCAAGAGACCCAGTACTTC; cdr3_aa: CAWMRVGTTQETQYF
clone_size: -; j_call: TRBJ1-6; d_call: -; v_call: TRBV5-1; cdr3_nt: TGCGCCAGCAGCTTGGTCAGGGAGACCTATAATTCACCCCTCCACTTT; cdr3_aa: CASSLVRETYNSPLHF
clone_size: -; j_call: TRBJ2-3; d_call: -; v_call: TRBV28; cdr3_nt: TGTGCCAGCAGTCCCCTTTTGAGGGAGGCCCTAAACACAGATACGCAGTATTTT; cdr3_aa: CASSPLLREALNTDTQYF
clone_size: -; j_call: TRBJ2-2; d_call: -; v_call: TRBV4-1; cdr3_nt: TGCGCCAGCAGCCGTAATGCTGAGAACACCGGGGAGCTGTTTTTT; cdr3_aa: CASSRNAENTGELFF
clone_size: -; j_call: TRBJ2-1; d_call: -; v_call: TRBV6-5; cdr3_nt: TGTGCCAGCAGTTGGGGGAGTGAGCAGTTCTTC; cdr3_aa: CASSWGSEQFF
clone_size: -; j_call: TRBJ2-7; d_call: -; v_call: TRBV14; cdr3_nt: TGTGCCAGCAGCCAAGAAGACGGGAACCCCTACGAGCAGTACTTC; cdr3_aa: CASSQEDGNPYEQYF
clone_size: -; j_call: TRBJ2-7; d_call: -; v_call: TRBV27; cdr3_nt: TGTGCCAGCAGTGGGGGCGGGAGCGGCTACGAGCAGTACTTC; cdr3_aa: CASSGGGSGYEQYF
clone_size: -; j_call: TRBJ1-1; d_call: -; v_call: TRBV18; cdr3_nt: TGTGCCAGCTTATCCCCCGGCGGGAAGGGCACTGAAGCTTTCTTT; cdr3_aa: CASLSPGGKGTEAFF
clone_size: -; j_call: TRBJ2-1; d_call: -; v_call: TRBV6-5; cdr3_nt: TGTGCCAGCAGCGACTGGGGTGAGCAGTTCTTC; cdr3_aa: CASSDWGEQFF
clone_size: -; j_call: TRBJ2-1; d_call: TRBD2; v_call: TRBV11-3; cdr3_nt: TGTGCCAGCAGCTTAGTTGGGACTACCTACAATGAGCAGTTCTTC; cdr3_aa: CASSLVGTTYNEQFF
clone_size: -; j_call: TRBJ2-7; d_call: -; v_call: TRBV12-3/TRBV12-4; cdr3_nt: TGTGCCAGCAGTTACAGCTACGAGCAGTACTTC; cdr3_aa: CASSYSYEQYF
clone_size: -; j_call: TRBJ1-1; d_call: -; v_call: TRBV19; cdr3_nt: TGTGCCAGTAGTCCTAGGTGGGGACCGAAGGGCTATGAAGCTTTCTTT; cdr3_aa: CASSPRWGPKGYEAFF
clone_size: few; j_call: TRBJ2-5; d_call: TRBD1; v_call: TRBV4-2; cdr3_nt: TGTGCCAGCAGCCAAGTTTGGGGACAGCAAGAGACCCAGTACTTC; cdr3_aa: CASSQVWGQQETQYF
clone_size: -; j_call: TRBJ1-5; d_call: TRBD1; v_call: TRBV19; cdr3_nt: TGTGCCAGTAGTCTCGGACAGGTGAGCAATCAGCCCCAGCATTTT; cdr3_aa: CASSLGQVSNQPQHF
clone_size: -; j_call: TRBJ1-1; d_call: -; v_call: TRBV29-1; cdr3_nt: TGCAGCGCCAGCCCGTCGTGGGGTCCTGAAGCTTTCTTT; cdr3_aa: CSASPSWGPEAFF
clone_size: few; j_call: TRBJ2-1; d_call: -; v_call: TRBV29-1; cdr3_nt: TGCAGCGTTATAACCAGTGCCGGTTCGAGGTACAATGAGCAGTTCTTC; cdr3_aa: CSVITSAGSRYNEQFF
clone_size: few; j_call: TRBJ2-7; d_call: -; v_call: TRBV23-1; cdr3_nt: TGCGCCAGCAGTCGGGGTCCAGGGTGGGAGGAGCAGTACTTC; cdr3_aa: CASSRGPGWEEQYF
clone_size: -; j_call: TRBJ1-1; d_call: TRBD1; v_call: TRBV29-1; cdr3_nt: TGCAGCGCGGGACAGGGGATGGGGGACACTGAAGCTTTCTTT; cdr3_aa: CSAGQGMGDTEAFF
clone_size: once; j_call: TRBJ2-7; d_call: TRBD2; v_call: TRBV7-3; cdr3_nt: TGTGCCAGCAGCTTAAGCGGGAGGGGAAGCGAGCAGTACTTC; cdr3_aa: CASSLSGRGSEQYF
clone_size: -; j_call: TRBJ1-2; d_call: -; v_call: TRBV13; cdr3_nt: TGTGCCAGCAGCTTTAGCCTTGGCTACACCTTC; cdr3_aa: CASSFSLGYTF
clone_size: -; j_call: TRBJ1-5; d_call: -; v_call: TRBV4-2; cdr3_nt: TGTGCCAGCAGCCAACGAATCAATCAGCCCCAGCATTTT; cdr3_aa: CASSQRINQPQHF
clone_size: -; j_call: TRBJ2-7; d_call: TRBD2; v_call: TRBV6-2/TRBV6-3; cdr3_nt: TGTGCCAGCAGTTTTATTGGGACTAGCGGGAGTAGACACGAGCAGTACTTC; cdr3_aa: CASSFIGTSGSRHEQYF
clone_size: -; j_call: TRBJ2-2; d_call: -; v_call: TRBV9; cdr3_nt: TGTGCCAGCAGCGTGCCTAGCGCGGATACCGGGGAGCTGTTTTTT; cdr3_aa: CASSVPSADTGELFF
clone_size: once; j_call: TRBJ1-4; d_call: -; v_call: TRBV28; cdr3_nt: TGTGCCAGCAGCCTGTCGGGGGGAACTAATGAAAAACTGTTTTTT; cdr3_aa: CASSLSGGTNEKLFF
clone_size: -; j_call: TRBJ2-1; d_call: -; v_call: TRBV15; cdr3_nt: TGTGCCACCAGCAGAGTAGTAGCCTCCAATGAGCAGTTCTTC; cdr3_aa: CATSRVVASNEQFF
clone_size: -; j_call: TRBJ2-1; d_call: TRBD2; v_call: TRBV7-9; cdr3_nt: TGTGCCAGCAGTCCGACGGGACTAGCGCTGAAGGAGCAGTTCTTC; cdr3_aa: CASSPTGLALKEQFF
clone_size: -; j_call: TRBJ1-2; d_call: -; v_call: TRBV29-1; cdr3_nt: TGCAGCGTCGGAGGACAGAAAGGGAACTATGGCTACACCTTC; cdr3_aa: CSVGGQKGNYGYTF
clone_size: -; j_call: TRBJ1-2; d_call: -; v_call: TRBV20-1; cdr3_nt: TGCAGTGCTAGACCCAGCTATGGCTACACCTTC; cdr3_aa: CSARPSYGYTF
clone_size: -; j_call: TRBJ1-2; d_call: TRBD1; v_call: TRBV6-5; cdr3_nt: TGTGCCAGCACCCGTGGACAGGGAGGATGGTATGGCTACACCTTC; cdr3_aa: CASTRGQGGWYGYTF
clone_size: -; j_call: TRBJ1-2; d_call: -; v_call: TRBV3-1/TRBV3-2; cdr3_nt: TGTGCCAGCAGCCAAGGGCAGAAGCCCGATGGCTACACCTTC; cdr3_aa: CASSQGQKPDGYTF
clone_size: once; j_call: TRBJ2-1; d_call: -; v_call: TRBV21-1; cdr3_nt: TGTGCCAGCACCCAAGGAGGTCTCAATGAGCAGTTCTTC; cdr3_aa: CASTQGGLNEQFF
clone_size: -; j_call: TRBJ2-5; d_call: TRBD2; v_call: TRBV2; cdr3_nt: TGTGCCAGCAGTGAAGAGCGGGGGGCGGAGACCCAGTACTTC; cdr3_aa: CASSEERGAETQYF
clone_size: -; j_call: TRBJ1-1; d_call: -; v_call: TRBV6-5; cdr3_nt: TGTGCCAGCAGTTCTTCCCCCTCAGGAACTTTCTTT; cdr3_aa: CASSSSPSGTFF
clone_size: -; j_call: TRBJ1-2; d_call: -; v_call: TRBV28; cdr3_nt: TGTGCCAGCAGTTTACAGGACAGCTTTTTCCATGGCTACACCTTC; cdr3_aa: CASSLQDSFFHGYTF